This TCR beta chain was identified in a study of blood T cell repertoires in COVID-19. Overall study context: Some COVID-19 samples were acute and others convalescent; all came from the United States, Italy and Spain. PBMCs, B-cell-depleted T cells, or T cells were the source of the cDNA or gDNA that made up the material.

The length of the CDR3 is 13 residues. V dropped 2 bases and J dropped 7 bases, with 9 bases sitting between them. CDR1 and CDR2 from the germline V gene are SGHTA and FQGNSA. Authors' processing steps: Nucleated cell counts were estimated from reference gene primer amplification. Repertoires were generated with immunoSEQ multiplex PCR, while TCRdb's copy carries only in-frame clones and drops some. Clone size and the V and J calls come from that table; the DNA yielded D and trimming. Counted here are 150,000 or so clones, around 78% occurring once; the ten biggest clones make up approximately 4.5%. The receptor comes from a woman aged 80 or over with active or convalescent COVID-19. V gene TRBV7-2 combines with J gene TRBJ2-1, with D perhaps matching TRBD2 (5 bases). The source material was peripheral blood. The CDR3 loop is CASSLNGGNEQFF. Here the CDR3 DNA reads TGTGCCAGCAGCTTAAATGGCGGGAATGAGCAGTTCTTC.